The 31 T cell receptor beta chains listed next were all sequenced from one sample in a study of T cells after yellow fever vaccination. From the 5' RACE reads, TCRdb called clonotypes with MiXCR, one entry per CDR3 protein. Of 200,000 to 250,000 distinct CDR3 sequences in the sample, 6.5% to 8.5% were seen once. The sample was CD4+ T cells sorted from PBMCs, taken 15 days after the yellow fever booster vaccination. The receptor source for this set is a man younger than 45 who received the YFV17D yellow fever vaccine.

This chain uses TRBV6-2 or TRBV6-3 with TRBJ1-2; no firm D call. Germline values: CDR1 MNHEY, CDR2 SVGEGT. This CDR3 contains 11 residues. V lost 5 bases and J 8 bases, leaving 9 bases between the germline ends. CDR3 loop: CASSNSGGYTF. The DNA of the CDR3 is TGTGCCAGCAGTAACAGTGGCGGCTACACCTTC.

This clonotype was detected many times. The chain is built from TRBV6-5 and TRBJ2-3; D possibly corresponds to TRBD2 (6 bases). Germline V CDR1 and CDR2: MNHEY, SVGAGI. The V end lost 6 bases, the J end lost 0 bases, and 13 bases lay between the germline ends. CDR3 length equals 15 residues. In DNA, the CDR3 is TGTGCCAGCAGGCTTAGCGGAACTAGCACAGATACGCAGTATTTT. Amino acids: CASRLSGTSTDTQYF.

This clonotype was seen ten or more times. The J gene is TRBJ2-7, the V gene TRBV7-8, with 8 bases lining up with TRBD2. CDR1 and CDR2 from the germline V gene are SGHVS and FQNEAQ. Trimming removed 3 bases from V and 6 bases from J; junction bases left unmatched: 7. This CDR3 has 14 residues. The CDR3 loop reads CASSFSSGNVEQYF. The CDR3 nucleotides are TGTGCCAGCAGCTTTAGTAGCGGGAACGTCGAGCAGTACTTC.

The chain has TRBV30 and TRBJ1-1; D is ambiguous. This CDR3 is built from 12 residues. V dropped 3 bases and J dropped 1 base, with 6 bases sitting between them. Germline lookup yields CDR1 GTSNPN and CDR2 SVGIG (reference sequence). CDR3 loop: CAWSKRNTEAFF. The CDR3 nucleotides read TGTGCCTGGAGCAAACGGAACACTGAAGCTTTCTTT.

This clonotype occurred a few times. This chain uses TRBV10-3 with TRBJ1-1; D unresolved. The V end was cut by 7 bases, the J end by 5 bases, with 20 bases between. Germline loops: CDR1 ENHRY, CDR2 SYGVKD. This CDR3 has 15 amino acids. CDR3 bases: TGTGCCATCAAAAAAGGTGACCTACCAGCGACTGAAGCTTTCTTT. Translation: CAIKKGDLPATEAFF.

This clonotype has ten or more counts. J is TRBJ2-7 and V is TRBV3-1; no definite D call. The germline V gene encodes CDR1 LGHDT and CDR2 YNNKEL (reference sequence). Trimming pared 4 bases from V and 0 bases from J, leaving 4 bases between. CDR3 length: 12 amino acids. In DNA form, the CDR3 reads TGTGCCAGCAGCCGCCTCTCCTACGAGCAGTACTTC. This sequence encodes CASSRLSYEQYF.

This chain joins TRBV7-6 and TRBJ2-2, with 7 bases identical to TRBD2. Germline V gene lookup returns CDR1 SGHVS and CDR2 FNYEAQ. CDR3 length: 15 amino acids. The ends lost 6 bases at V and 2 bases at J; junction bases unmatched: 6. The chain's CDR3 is CASRGGSLNTGELFF. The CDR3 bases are TGTGCCAGCAGGGGCGGGAGTCTTAACACCGGGGAGCTGTTTTTT.

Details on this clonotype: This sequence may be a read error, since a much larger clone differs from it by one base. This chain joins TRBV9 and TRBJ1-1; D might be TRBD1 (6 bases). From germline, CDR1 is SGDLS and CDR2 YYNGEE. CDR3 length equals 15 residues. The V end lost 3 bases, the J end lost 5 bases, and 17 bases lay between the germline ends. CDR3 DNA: TGTGCCAGCAGCGCAACCTCTACAGGGAGTACTGAAGCTTTCTTT. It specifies CASSATSTGSTEAFF.

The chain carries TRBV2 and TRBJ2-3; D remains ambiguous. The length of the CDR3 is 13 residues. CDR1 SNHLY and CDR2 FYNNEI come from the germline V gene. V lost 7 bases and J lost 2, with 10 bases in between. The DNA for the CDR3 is TGTGCCAGCATGCCCCGCGTCACAGATACGCAGTATTTT. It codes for CASMPRVTDTQYF.

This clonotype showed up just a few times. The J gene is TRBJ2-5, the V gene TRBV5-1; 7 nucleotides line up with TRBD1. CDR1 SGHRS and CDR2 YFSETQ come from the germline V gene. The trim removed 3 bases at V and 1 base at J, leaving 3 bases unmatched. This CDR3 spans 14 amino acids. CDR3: CASSWGTAQETQYF. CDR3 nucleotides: TGCGCCAGCAGCTGGGGGACAGCCCAAGAGACCCAGTACTTC.

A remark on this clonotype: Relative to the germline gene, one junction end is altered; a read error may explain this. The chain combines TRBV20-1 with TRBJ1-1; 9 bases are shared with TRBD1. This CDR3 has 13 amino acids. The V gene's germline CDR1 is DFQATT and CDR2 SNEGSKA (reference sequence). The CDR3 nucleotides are TGCAGTGTACAGGGGGCAATGAACACTGTAGCTTTCTTT. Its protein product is CSVQGAMNTVAFF.

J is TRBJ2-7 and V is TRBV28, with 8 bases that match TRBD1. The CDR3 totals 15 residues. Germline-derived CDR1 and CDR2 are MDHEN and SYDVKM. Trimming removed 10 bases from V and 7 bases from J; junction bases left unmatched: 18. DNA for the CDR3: TGTGCCACAGCCTCAGCCGGGACAGGTCACAGGGAGCAGTACTTC. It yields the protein CATASAGTGHREQYF.

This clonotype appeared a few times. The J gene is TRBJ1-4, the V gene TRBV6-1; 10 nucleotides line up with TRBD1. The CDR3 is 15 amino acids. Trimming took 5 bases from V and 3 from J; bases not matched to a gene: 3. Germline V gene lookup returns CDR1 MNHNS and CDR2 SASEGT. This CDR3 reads CASSRTGGPNEKLFF. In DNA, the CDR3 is TGTGCCAGCAGTCGGACAGGGGGGCCTAATGAAAAACTGTTTTTT.

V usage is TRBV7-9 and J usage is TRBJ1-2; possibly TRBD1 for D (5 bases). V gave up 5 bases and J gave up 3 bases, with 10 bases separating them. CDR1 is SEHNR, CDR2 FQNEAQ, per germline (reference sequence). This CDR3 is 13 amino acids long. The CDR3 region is CASSLGTDYGYTF. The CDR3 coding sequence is TGTGCCAGCAGCCTCGGGACGGACTATGGCTACACCTTC.

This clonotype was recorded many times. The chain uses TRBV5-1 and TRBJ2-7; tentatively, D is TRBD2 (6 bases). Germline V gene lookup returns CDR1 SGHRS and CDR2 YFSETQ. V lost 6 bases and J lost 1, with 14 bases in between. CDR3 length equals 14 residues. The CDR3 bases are TGCGCCAGCAAAACTAACGGGGGATCCTACGAGCAGTACTTC. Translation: CASKTNGGSYEQYF.

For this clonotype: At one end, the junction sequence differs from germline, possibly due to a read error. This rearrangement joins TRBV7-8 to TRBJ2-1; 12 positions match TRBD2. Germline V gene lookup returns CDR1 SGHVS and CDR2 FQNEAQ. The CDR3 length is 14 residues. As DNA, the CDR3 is TGTGCCAGCAGCCTAGCGGGAGGGCCCTATGAGCAGTTCTTC. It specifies CASSLAGGPYEQFF.

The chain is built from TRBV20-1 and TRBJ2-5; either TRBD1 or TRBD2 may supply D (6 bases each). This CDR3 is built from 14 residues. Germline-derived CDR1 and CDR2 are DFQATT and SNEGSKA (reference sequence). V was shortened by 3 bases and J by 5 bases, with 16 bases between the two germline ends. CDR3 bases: TGCAGTGCTAGCTTTCCTACAGGGAGGGAGACCCAGTACTTC. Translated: CSASFPTGRETQYF.

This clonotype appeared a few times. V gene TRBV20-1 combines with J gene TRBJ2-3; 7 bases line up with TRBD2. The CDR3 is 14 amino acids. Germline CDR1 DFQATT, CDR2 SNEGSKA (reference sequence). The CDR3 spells CSGEEAGGTDTQYF. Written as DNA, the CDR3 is TGCAGCGGGGAGGAGGCCGGGGGGACAGATACGCAGTATTTT.

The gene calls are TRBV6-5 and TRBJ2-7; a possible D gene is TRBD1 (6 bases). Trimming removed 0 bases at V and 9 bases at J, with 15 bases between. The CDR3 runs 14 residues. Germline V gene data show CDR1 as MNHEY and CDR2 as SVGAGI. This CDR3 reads CASSYSGTNSLQYF. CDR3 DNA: TGTGCCAGCAGTTACTCCGGGACAAACTCTCTGCAGTACTTC.

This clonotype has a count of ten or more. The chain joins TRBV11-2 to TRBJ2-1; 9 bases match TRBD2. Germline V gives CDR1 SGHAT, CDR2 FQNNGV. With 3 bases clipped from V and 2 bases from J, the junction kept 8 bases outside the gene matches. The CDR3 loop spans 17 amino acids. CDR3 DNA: TGTGCCAGCAGCTTTACTAGCGGGCTTCCTACCTACAATGAGCAGTTCTTC. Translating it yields CASSFTSGLPTYNEQFF.

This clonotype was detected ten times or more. The CDR3 DNA reads TGTGCCAGCAGTTTAGGGCTTAGCGGAACCTACGAGCAGTACTTC. Translating it yields CASSLGLSGTYEQYF. J is TRBJ2-7 and V is TRBV12-3 or TRBV12-4; TRBD2 might be the D (6 bases). V lost 1 base and J lost 2, with 12 bases in between. The CDR3 loop spans 15 amino acids.

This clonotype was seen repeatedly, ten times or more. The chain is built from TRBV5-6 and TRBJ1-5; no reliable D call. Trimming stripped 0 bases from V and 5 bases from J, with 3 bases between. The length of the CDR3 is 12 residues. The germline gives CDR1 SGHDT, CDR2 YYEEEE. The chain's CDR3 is CASSLAHQPQHF. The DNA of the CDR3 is TGTGCCAGCAGCTTGGCCCATCAGCCCCAGCATTTT.

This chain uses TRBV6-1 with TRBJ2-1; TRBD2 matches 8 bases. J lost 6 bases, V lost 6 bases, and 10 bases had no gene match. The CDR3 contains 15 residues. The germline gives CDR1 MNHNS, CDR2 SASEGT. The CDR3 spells CASRTLAGAPNEQFF. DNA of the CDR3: TGTGCCAGCAGGACTCTAGCGGGTGCTCCCAATGAGCAGTTCTTC.

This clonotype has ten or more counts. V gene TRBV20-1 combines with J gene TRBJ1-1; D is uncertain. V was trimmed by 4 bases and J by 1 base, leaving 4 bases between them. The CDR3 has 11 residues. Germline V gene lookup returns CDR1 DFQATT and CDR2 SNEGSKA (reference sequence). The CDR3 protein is CSAKRNTEAFF. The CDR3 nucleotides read TGCAGTGCTAAAAGGAACACTGAAGCTTTCTTT.

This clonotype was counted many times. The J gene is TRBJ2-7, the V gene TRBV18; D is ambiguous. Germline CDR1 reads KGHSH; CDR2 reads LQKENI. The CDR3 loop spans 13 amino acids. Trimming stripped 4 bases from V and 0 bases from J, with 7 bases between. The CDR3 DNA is TGTGCCAGCTCACTGCTGGACTCCTACGAGCAGTACTTC. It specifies CASSLLDSYEQYF.

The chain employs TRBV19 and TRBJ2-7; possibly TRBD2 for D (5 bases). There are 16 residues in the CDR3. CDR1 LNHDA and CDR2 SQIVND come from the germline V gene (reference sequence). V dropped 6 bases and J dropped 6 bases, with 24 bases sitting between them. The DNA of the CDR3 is TGTGCCAGTAGCGACTCGACCTGGACTCGCAAAGCCGAGCAGTACTTC. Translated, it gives CASSDSTWTRKAEQYF.

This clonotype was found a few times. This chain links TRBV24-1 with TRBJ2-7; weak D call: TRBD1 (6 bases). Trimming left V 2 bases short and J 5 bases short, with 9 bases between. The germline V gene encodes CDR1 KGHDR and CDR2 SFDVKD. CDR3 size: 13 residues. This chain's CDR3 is CATSDYRVNEQYF. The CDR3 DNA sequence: TGTGCCACCAGTGATTACAGGGTCAACGAGCAGTACTTC.

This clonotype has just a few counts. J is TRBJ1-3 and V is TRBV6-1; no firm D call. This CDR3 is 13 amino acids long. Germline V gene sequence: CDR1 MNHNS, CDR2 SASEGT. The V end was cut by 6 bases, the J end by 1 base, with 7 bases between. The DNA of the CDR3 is TGTGCCAGCAGCGATGGTTCTGGAAACACCATATATTTT. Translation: CASSDGSGNTIYF.

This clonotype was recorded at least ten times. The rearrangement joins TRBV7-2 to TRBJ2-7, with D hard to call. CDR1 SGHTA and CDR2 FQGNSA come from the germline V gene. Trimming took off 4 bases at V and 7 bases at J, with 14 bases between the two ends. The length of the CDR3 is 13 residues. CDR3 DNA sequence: TGTGCCAGCAGCTACCCGTACCGTTCGGAGCAGTACTTC. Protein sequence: CASSYPYRSEQYF.

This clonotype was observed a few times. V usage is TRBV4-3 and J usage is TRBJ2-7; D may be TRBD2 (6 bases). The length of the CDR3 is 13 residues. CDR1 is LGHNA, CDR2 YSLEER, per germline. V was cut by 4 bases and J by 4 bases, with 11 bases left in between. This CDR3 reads CASSRTGAYEQYF. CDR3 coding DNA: TGCGCCAGCAGCCGCACGGGAGCGTACGAGCAGTACTTC.

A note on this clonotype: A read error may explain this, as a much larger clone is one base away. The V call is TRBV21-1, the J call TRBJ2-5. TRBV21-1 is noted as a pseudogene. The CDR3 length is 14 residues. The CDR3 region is CASNVGWRRETQYF. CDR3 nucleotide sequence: TGTGCCAGCAATGTGGGCTGGCGACGAGAGACCCAGTACTTC.